This passage covers 21 T cell receptor beta chains from one sample sequenced in a study of CXCR3-negative and CXCR3-positive naive CD8 T cells. It was by 5' RACE with UMI labels that the TRB cDNA libraries were prepared. TCRdb re-called the 5' RACE reads; one entry per CDR3 protein, DNA not given. Seen in this sample are tens of thousands of distinct CDR3 sequences; the ten most common clones hold around 1.4%. Sequenced sample: naive CXCR3- CD8+ T cells from blood. Stated subset: CD45RO-CCR7+CD27+CD95- naive CD8+ T cells lacking CXCR3 (TNR3-). The receptor set was obtained from a human donor in good health. Some clones in this sample may be carry-over from other donors' samples.

The rearrangement joins TRBV19 to TRBJ1-1. Germline values: CDR1 LNHDA, CDR2 SQIVND (reference sequence). CDR3 size: 13 residues. CDR3 region: CASSIKGNTEAFF.

The chain has TRBV19 and TRBJ1-1; the D call from TCRdb, TRBD1, cannot be confirmed without DNA. Germline CDR1 and CDR2: LNHDA and SQIVND (reference sequence). This CDR3 region has 14 residues. This CDR3 reads CASIRTGRNTEAFF.

This sequence joins TRBV5-1 and TRBJ2-1; TCRdb designates TRBD2, a call that cannot be tested without DNA. From germline, CDR1 is SGHRS and CDR2 YFSETQ. CDR3 length: 16 amino acids. The CDR3: CASSLYAAGEDNEQFF.

V and J are TRBV29-1 and TRBJ2-7; absent DNA, TCRdb's TRBD1 call cannot be checked. The CDR3 has 14 residues. CDR1 and CDR2 from the germline V gene are SQVTM and ANQGSEA. The CDR3 loop is CSVELGTGSYEQYF.

V gene TRBV12-3 or TRBV12-4 combines with J gene TRBJ2-7; with no DNA, the TCRdb D assignment of TRBD2 cannot be verified. CDR3 size: 14 residues. The CDR3 is CASSRWDSQYEQYF.

The chain combines TRBV11-2 with TRBJ1-3. CDR3 size: 12 residues. Germline CDR1 is SGHAT and CDR2 is FQNNGV. CDR3 region: CASRQLGNTIYF.

The V call is TRBV9, the J call TRBJ1-1; TCRdb names TRBD1, which stays unverified in the absence of DNA. The CDR3 loop spans 14 amino acids. The germline gives CDR1 SGDLS, CDR2 YYNGEE. The CDR3 loop is CASSRGGSPTEAFF.

V and J are TRBV20-1 and TRBJ1-2; TCRdb lists TRBD1, though no DNA is available to test this call. The germline CDR1 and CDR2 sequences are DFQATT and SNEGSKA (reference sequence). The CDR3 is made up of 14 amino acids. This chain's CDR3 is CSAPGQETNYGYTF.

This chain joins TRBV7-9 and TRBJ2-7; there is no DNA to check the TCRdb D call of TRBD2. CDR3 length: 16 amino acids. Germline V gene lookup returns CDR1 SEHNR and CDR2 FQNEAQ (reference sequence). The CDR3 sequence: CASSGTTSYVSYEQYF.

The V and J genes are TRBV24-1 and TRBJ2-1. The CDR3 is made up of 16 amino acids. Germline V gene sequence: CDR1 KGHDR, CDR2 SFDVKD. The CDR3 here is CATSDLGSGIYNEQFF.

This rearrangement joins TRBV7-6 to TRBJ2-1; TCRdb selects TRBD1, and the lack of DNA leaves this call unchecked. This CDR3 comprises 16 residues. Germline V gene lookup returns CDR1 SGHVS and CDR2 FNYEAQ. The CDR3 sequence: CASSRVPGGVDDEQFF.

The V gene is TRBV6-1, the J gene TRBJ2-1; without DNA, the TCRdb call of TRBD2 cannot be checked. The CDR3 length is 17 residues. The germline gives CDR1 MNHNS, CDR2 SASEGT. The CDR3 loop is CASSEGLGDYKFVLQFF.

The rearrangement uses TRBV29-1 and TRBJ2-1; without DNA, the TCRdb call of TRBD2 cannot be checked. CDR1 is SQVTM, CDR2 ANQGSEA, per germline. This CDR3 has 16 residues. CDR3 loop: CSVEGGERENIDEQFF.

The chain uses TRBV24-1 and TRBJ2-7; TCRdb calls TRBD1, which cannot be checked without DNA. The length of the CDR3 is 13 residues. Germline V gene sequence: CDR1 KGHDR, CDR2 SFDVKD. The CDR3 here is CATSDTPWDEQYF.

V and J are TRBV7-2 and TRBJ2-3; checking the TCRdb D call of TRBD1 is not possible without DNA. The CDR3 loop spans 14 amino acids. The germline V gene has CDR1 SGHTA and CDR2 FQGNSA. The CDR3 protein is CASSPGQGGYTQYF.

The V gene is TRBV21-1, the J gene TRBJ2-7; TCRdb lists TRBD1, though no DNA is available to test this call. TRBV21-1 corresponds to a pseudogene. The CDR3 extends over 15 amino acids. The CDR3: CASSKAGVDIYEQYF.

The CDR3: CASSLVSAGGDYGYTF. The V and J genes are TRBV11-2 and TRBJ1-2; TCRdb calls TRBD1, which cannot be checked without DNA. Germline V gene sequence: CDR1 SGHAT, CDR2 FQNNGV. The CDR3 spans 16 residues.

The V gene is TRBV12-3 or TRBV12-4, the J gene TRBJ2-7. The CDR3 has 14 residues. The CDR3 is CASSLSGDSYEQYF.

This clonotype shows up as medium-sized by frequency. The chain has TRBV27 and TRBJ2-1. The CDR3 runs 15 residues. Germline CDR1 MNHEY, CDR2 SMNVEV (reference sequence). CDR3 sequence reads: CASSFFGGSYNEQFF.

The gene calls are TRBV29-1 and TRBJ2-1; TCRdb names TRBD1, which stays unverified in the absence of DNA. Germline assignment: CDR1 SQVTM and CDR2 ANQGSEA. This CDR3 region has 14 residues. The CDR3 loop is CSVEDPGDYNEQFF.

The chain carries TRBV5-1 and TRBJ1-1; TCRdb names TRBD1, which stays unverified in the absence of DNA. Looked up from germline, CDR1 is SGHRS and CDR2 is YFSETQ. This CDR3 is built from 11 residues. CDR3: CASSTGTGAFF.